This T cell receptor (beta chain) was retrieved from a study of shared clonotypes between healthy human individuals. Germline values: CDR1 LNHNV, CDR2 YYDKDF (reference sequence). The trim removed 9 bases at V and 5 bases at J, leaving 14 bases unmatched. The CDR3 has 15 residues. Terminally differentiated effector memory CD45RA+ cells were left out of the naive CD8 fraction, which was CD45RO-negative and positively selected for CCR7. Execution of the assay was at deep level. Libraries were prepared by immunoSEQ multiplex PCR; TCRdb keeps only in-frame clonotypes and omits some of them. The sample records hundreds of thousands of clones, approximately 96% being singletons.

The sample taken for sequencing was naive CD8+ T cells sorted from blood. The chain employs TRBV15 and TRBJ2-3; 7 nucleotides line up with TRBD1. The sequence was obtained from a woman aged 25 to 39 in good health. The CDR3 sequence: CATSPPRGRGDTQYF. CDR3 coding DNA: TGTGCCACTTCTCCTCCAAGGGGGCGAGGAGATACGCAGTATTTT. The full variable domain, rest sourced from reference TRBV15 and TRBJ2-3, is DAMVIQNPRYQVTQFGKPVTLSCSQTLNHNVMYWYQQKSSQAPKLLFHYYDKDFNNEADTPDNFQSRRPNTSFCFLDIRSPGLGDTAMYLCATSPPRGRGDTQYFGPGTRLTVL.